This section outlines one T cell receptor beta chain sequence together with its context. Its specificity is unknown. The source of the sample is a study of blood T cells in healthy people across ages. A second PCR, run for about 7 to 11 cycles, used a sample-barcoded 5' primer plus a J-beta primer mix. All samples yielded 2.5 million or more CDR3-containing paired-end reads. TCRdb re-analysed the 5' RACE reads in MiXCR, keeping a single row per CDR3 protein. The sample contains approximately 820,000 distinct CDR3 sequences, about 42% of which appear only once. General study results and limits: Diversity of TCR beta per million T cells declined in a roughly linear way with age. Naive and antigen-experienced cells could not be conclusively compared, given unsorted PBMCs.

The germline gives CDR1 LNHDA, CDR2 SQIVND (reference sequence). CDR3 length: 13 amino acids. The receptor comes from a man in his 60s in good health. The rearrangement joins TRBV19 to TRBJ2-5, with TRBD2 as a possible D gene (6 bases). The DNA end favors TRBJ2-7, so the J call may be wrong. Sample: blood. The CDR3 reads CASSINGGYEQYF. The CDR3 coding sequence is TGTGCCAGTAGTATAAACGGGGGATACGAGCAGTACTTC.